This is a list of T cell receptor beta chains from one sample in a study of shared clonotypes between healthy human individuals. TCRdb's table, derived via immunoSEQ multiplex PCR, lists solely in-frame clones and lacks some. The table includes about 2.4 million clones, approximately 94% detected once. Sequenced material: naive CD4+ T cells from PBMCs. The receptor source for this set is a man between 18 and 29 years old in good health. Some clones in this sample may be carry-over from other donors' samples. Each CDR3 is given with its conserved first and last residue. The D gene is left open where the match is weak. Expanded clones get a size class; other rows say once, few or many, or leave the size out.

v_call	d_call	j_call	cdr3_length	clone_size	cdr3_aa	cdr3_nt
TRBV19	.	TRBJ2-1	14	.	CASNQDPFYNEQFF	TGTGCCAGTAATCAGGACCCCTTCTACAATGAGCAGTTCTTC
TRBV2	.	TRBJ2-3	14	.	CARERERESDTQYF	TGTGCCAGAGAGAGGGAAAGGGAATCAGATACGCAGTATTTT
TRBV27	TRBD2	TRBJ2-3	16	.	CASTTFWRERPDTQYF	TGTGCCAGCACTACTTTTTGGCGGGAGCGCCCGGATACGCAGTATTTT
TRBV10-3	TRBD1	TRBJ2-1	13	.	CATRPGQGNEQFF	TGTGCCACCCGTCCGGGACAGGGCAATGAGCAGTTCTTC
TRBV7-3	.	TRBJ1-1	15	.	CASSLRGEMNTEAFF	TGTGCCAGCAGCTTAAGGGGGGAAATGAACACTGAAGCTTTCTTT
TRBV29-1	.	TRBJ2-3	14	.	CSVEAPTSTDTQYF	TGCAGCGTTGAGGCCCCTACTAGCACAGATACGCAGTATTTT
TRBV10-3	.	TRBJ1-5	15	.	CAISHDGGSNQPQHF	TGTGCCATCAGTCACGATGGGGGTAGCAATCAGCCCCAGCATTTT
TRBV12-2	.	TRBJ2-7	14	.	CASRGMVLLDEQYF	TGTGCAAGTCGCGGAATGGTCCTGTTGGACGAGCAGTACTTC
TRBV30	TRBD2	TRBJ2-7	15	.	CAWTPRGGIAYEQYF	TGTGCCTGGACTCCCCGGGGGGGGATAGCCTACGAGCAGTACTTC
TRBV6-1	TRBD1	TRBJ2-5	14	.	CATSWGQGQETQYF	TGTGCCACCTCCTGGGGACAGGGTCAAGAGACCCAGTACTTC
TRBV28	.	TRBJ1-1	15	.	CATEEIRGGITEAFF	TGTGCCACCGAGGAGATCCGGGGGGGGATCACTGAAGCTTTCTTT
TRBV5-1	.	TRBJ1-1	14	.	CASSLVGQNTEAFF	TGCGCCAGCAGCTTGGTCGGACAGAACACTGAAGCTTTCTTT
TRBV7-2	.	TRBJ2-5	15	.	CASSSVRGLQETQYF	TGTGCCAGCAGCTCAGTTCGGGGGCTCCAAGAGACCCAGTACTTC
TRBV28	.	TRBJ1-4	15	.	CASSSSITTNEKLFF	TGTGCCAGCAGTTCCTCAATAACAACTAATGAAAAACTGTTTTTT
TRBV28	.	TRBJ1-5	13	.	CASSLGGEQPQHF	TGTGCCAGCAGTTTGGGGGGCGAGCAGCCCCAGCATTTT
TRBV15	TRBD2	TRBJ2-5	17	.	CATSGDRMSGRQETQYF	TGTGCCACCAGCGGGGATAGGATGAGCGGGAGACAAGAGACCCAGTACTTC
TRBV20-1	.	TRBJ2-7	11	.	CSALLVYEQYF	TGCAGTGCTCTTCTAGTGTACGAGCAGTACTTC
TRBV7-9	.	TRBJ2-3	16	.	CASSPRQGGSTDTQYF	TGTGCCAGCAGCCCTCGTCAGGGGGGGAGCACAGATACGCAGTATTTT
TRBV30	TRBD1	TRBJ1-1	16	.	CAWKGRDSWFQDGAFF	TGTGCCTGGAAAGGTCGGGACAGCTGGTTTCAAGACGGAGCTTTCTTT
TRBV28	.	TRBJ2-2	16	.	CASSLYPGANTGELFF	TGTGCCAGCAGTTTATATCCAGGGGCGAACACCGGGGAGCTGTTTTTT
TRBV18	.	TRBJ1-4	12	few	CASSRSGEKLFF	TGTGCCAGCTCACGTTCTGGAGAAAAACTGTTTTTT
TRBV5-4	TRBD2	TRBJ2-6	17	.	CASTGGGNPSGANVLTF	TGTGCCAGCACCGGGGGAGGGAACCCCTCTGGGGCCAACGTCCTGACTTTC
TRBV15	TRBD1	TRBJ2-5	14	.	CATSTGTGRETQYF	TGTGCCACCAGCACCGGGACAGGGAGGGAGACCCAGTACTTC
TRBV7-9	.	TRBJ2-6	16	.	CASSSLGHSGANVLTF	TGTGCCAGCAGCTCACTCGGCCACTCTGGGGCCAACGTCCTGACTTTC
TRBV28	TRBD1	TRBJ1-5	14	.	CASSPGQKNQPQHF	TGTGCCAGCAGTCCGGGACAGAAGAATCAGCCCCAGCATTTT
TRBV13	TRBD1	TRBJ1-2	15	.	CASSLTGQALYGYTF	TGTGCCAGCAGCTTAACCGGACAGGCGTTATATGGCTACACCTTC
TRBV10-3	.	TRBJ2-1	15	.	CAISVEGSSYNEQFF	TGTGCCATCAGTGTAGAGGGGAGCTCCTACAATGAGCAGTTCTTC
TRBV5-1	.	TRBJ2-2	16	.	CASSPRQRGNTGELFF	TGCGCCAGCAGCCCCAGACAGAGGGGGAACACCGGGGAGCTGTTTTTT
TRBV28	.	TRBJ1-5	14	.	CASSLGGDYQPQHF	TGTGCCAGCAGTTTGGGAGGGGACTATCAGCCCCAGCATTTT
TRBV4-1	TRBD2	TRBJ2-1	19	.	CASSQDSPSGIRSYNEQFF	TGCGCCAGCAGCCAAGATTCTCCCAGCGGGATCCGCTCCTACAATGAGCAGTTCTTC
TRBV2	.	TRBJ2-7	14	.	CASSGAGPIYEQYF	TGTGCCAGCAGTGGGGCGGGCCCTATCTACGAGCAGTACTTC
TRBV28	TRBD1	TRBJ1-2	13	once	CASRVQGWAGYTF	TGTGCCAGCAGAGTACAGGGGTGGGCTGGCTACACCTTC
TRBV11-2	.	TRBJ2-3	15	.	CASKERVLGADTQYF	TGTGCCAGCAAGGAAAGGGTGCTAGGGGCAGATACGCAGTATTTT
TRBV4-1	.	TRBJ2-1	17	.	CASSQVIPRVAHNEQFF	TGCGCCAGCAGCCAAGTAATCCCCAGGGTTGCTCACAATGAGCAGTTCTTC
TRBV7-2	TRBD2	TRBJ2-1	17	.	CASSLRLAGSSYNEQFF	TGTGCCAGCAGCTTAAGACTAGCGGGAAGCTCCTACAATGAGCAGTTCTTC
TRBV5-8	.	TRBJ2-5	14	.	CASLSKGIQETQYF	TGTGCCAGCTTATCCAAGGGGATTCAAGAGACCCAGTACTTC
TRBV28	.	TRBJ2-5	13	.	CASSKQGRETQYF	TGTGCCAGCAGCAAACAGGGCCGGGAGACCCAGTACTTC
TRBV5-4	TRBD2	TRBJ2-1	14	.	CASSWEGTRNEQFF	TGTGCCAGCAGCTGGGAGGGGACTAGAAATGAGCAGTTCTTC
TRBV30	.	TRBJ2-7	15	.	CAWSVRRSPAYEQYF	TGTGCCTGGAGTGTACGGAGGAGCCCCGCCTACGAGCAGTACTTC
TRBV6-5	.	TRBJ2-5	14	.	CASSYSTAQETQYF	TGTGCCAGCAGTTACTCGACAGCCCAAGAGACCCAGTACTTC
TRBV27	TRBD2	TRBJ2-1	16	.	CASSQLALSSYNEQFF	TGTGCCAGCAGTCAACTAGCGTTGAGCTCCTACAATGAGCAGTTCTTC
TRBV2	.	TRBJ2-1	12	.	CASSEWPDEQFF	TGTGCCAGCAGTGAATGGCCGGATGAGCAGTTCTTC
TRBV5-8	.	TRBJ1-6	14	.	CASSFRERNSPLHF	TGTGCCAGCAGCTTCCGGGAGAGAAATTCACCCCTCCACTTT
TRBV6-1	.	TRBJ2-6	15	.	CASSDRYSGANVLTF	TGTGCCAGCAGCGACAGGTACTCTGGGGCCAACGTCCTGACTTTC
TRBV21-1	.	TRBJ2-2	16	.	CASSKGQGGDTGELFF	TGTGCCAGCAGCAAGGGGCAGGGAGGCGACACCGGGGAGCTGTTTTTT
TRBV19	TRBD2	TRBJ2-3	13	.	CAASSGFTDTQYF	TGTGCCGCCTCTAGCGGATTCACAGATACGCAGTATTTT
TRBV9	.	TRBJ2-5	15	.	CASSVAWGRSETQYF	TGTGCCAGCAGCGTAGCTTGGGGCAGGTCGGAGACCCAGTACTTC
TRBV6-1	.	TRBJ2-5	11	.	CASSGGGTPYF	TGTGCCAGCAGTGGAGGGGGGACCCCATACTTC
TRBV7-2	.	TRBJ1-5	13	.	CASRPEGNQPQHF	TGTGCCAGCAGACCAGAGGGGAATCAGCCCCAGCATTTT
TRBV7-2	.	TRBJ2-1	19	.	CASSLVARYGPNTYNEQFF	TGTGCCAGCAGCTTAGTCGCTAGGTACGGGCCTAACACCTACAATGAGCAGTTCTTC